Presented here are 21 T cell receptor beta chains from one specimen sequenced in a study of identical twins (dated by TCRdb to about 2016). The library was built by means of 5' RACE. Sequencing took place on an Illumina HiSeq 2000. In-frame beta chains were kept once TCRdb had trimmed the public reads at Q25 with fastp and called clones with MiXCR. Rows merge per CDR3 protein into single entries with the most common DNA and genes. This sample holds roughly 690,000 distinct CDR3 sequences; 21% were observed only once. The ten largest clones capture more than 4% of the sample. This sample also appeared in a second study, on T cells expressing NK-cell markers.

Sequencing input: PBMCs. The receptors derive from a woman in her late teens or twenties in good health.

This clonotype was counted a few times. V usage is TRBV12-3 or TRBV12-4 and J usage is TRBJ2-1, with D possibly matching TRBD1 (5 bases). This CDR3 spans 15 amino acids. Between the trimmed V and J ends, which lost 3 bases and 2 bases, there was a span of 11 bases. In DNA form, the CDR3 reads TGTGCCAGCAGTTTTAAGACGGACACCTACAATGAGCAGTTCTTC. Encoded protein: CASSFKTDTYNEQFF.

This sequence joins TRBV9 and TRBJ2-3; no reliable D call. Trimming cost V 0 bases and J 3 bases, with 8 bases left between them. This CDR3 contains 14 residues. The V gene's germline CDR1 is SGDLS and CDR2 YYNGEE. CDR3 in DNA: TGTGCCAGCAGCGTAGACGTCCAGACAGATACGCAGTATTTT. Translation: CASSVDVQTDTQYF.

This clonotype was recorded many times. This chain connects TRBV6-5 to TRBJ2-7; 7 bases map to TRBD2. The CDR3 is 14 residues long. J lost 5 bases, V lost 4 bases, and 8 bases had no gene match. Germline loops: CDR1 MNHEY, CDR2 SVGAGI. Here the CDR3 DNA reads TGTGCCAGCAGTTTCACCGGGACTACAGACGAGCAGTACTTC. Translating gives CASSFTGTTDEQYF.

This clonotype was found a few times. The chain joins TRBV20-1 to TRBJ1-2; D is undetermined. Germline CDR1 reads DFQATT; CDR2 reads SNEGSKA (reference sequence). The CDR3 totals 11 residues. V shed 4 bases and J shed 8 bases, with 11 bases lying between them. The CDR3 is CSAIQIMGYTF. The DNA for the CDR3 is TGCAGTGCTATTCAGATCATGGGCTACACCTTC.

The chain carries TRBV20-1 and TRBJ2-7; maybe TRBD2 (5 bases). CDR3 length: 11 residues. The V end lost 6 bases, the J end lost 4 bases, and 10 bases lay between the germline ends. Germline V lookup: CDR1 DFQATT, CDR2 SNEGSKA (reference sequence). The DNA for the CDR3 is TGCAGTGCCCAGAGGGTATACGAGCAGTACTTC. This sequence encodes CSAQRVYEQYF.

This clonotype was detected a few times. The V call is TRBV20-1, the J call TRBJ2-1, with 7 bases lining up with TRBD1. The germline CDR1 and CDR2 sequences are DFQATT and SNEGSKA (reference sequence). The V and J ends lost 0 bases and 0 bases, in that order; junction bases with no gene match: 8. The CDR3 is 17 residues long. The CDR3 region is CSARDPNRGISYNEQFF. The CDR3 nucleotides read TGCAGTGCTAGAGACCCGAACAGGGGTATCTCCTACAATGAGCAGTTCTTC.

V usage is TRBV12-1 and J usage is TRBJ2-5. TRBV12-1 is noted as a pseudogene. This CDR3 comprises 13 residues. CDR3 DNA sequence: TGTGCCAGCCACCAGCTGGGCCAAGAGACCCAGTACTTC. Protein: CASHQLGQETQYF.

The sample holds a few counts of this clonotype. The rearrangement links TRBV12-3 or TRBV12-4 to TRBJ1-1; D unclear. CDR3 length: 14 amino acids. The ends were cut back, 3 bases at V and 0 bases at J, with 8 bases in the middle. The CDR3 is CASSFSLLNTEAFF. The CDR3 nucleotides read TGTGCCAGCAGTTTTTCACTTCTGAACACTGAAGCTTTCTTT.

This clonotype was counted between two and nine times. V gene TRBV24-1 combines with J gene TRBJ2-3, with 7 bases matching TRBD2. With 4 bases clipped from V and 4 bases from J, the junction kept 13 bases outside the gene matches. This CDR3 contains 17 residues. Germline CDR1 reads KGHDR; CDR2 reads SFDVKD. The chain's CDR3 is CATSDTTRTSDPDTQYF. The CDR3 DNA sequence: TGTGCCACCAGTGACACGACACGTACTAGCGACCCAGATACGCAGTATTTT.

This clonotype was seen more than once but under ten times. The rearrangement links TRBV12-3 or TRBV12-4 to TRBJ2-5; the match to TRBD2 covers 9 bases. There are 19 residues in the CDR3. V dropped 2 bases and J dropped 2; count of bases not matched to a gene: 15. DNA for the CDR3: TGTGCCAGCAGTTTAATAAGGGGACTAGCTGGTTACACGCAAGAGACCCAGTACTTC. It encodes CASSLIRGLAGYTQETQYF.

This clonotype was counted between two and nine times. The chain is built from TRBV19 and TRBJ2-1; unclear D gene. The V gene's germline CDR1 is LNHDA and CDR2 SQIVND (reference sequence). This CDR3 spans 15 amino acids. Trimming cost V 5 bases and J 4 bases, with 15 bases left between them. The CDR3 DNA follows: TGTGCCAGTAGTCCGGAGATTGACGGTTACAATGAGCAGTTCTTC. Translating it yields CASSPEIDGYNEQFF.

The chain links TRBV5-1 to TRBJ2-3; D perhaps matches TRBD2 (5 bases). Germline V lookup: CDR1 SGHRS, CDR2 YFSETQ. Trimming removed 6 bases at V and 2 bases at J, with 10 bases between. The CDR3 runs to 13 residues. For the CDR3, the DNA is TGCGCCAGCACCCTGGAGGCCACAGATACGCAGTATTTT. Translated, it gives CASTLEATDTQYF.

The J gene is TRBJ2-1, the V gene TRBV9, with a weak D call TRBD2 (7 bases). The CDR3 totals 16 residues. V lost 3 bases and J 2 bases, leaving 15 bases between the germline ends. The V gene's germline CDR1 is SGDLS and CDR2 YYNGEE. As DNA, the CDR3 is TGTGCCAGCAGCGCCTCCGCGGGGGCAACCTACAATGAGCAGTTCTTC. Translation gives CASSASAGATYNEQFF.

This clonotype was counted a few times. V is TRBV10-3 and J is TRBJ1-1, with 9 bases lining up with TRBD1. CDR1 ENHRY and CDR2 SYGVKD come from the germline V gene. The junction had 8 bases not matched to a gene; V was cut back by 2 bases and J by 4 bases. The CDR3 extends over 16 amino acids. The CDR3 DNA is TGTGCCATCAGTGAGCTACAGGGGGCGCGGGGCACTGAAGCTTTCTTT. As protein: CAISELQGARGTEAFF.

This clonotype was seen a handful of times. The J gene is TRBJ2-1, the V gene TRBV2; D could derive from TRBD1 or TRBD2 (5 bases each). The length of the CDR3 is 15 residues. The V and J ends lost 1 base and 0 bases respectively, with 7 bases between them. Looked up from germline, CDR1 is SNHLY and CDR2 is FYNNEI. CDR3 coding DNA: TGTGCCAGCAGTGAAGAGGGGAGCTCCTACAATGAGCAGTTCTTC. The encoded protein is CASSEEGSSYNEQFF.

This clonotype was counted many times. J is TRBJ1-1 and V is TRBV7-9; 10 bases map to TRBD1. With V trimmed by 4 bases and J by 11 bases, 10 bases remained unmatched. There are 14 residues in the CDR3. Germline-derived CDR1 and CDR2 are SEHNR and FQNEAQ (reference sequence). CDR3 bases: TGTGCCAGCAGCTGGGACAGGGGATGGATCAGTGCTTTCTTT. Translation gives CASSWDRGWISAFF.

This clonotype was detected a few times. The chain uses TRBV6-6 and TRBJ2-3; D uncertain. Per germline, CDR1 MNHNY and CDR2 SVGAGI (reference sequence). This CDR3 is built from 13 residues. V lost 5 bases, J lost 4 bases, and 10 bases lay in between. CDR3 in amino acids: CASSTASPDTQYF. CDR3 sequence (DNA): TGTGCCAGCAGTACGGCCTCCCCAGATACGCAGTATTTT.

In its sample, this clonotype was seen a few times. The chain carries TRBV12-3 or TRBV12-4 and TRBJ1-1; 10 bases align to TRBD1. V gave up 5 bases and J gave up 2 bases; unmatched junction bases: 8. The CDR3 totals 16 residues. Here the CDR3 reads CASSPPRDRGNTEAFF. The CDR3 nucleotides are TGTGCCAGCAGTCCTCCCCGGGACAGGGGTAACACTGAAGCTTTCTTT.

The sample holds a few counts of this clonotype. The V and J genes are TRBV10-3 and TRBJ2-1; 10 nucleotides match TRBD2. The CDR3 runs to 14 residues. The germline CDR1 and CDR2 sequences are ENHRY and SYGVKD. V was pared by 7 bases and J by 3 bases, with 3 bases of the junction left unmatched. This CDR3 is CAITLAGDYNEQFF. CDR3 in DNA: TGTGCCATCACCCTAGCGGGAGACTACAATGAGCAGTTCTTC.

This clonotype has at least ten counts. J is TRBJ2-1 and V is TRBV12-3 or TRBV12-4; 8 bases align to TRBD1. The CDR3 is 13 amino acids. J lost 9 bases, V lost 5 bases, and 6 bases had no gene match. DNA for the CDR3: TGTGCCAGCAGTGTGGACAGGGAAGGTGAGCAGTTCTTC. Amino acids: CASSVDREGEQFF.

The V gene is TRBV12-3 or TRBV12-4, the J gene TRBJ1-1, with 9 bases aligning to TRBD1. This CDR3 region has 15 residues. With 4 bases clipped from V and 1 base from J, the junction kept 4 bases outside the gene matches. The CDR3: CASSSQGQGNTEAFF. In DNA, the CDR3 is TGTGCCAGCAGTTCCCAGGGACAGGGGAACACTGAAGCTTTCTTT.